This TCR beta chain derives from a study of T cells in Graves' hyperthyroidism and ophthalmopathy (dated by TCRdb to between 2018 and 2021). General notes on the study: Peripheral blood samples were taken at the time of initial diagnosis, prior to any treatment. To identify TCR V-J signatures that set the groups apart, the researchers used a discovery cohort of approximately 98 patients, made up of 40 to 45 with Graves' ophthalmopathy and 55 to 65 with stable Graves' hyperthyroidism. Prospective prediction of ophthalmopathy was tested in an independent validation cohort consisting of 18 hyperthyroidism patients and around 17 patients who later progressed to ophthalmopathy. The 100 or so discovery patients were randomly divided into training and test sets at a 7:3 ratio. Thyroid tissue and blood T-cell repertoires from roughly six Graves' hyperthyroidism patients were also compared in the study. After sampling, hyperthyroidism patients received methimazole starting at 30 mg daily, and ophthalmopathy patients received high-dose intravenous methylprednisolone. The paper reports TCR Vbeta CDR3 sequencing of more than 120 peripheral blood samples: 43 ophthalmopathy, 75 to 80 hyperthyroidism and some 17 progressor patients.

From the germline V gene (reference sequence), CDR1 is SEHNR and CDR2 is FQNEAQ. Including the terminal cysteine and phenylalanine, the CDR3 comprises 15 residues. Just the 45-base CDR3 DNA is kept, in frame starting at base 1. For this chain, trimming is 5 bases at the V end and 6 bases at the J end, and the number of junction bases without a gene match is 9. Stable Graves' hyperthyroidism was defined as the absence of progression to ophthalmopathy over 18 months of follow-up. Hyperthyroidism patients were aged 18 to 65 years and newly diagnosed, with disease duration of less than 2 months. Any patient with an uncontrolled infection, another autoimmune disease, pregnancy or lactation was excluded. Diagnoses were established on the basis of clinical symptoms, serum thyroxine and TRAb, thyroid ultrasound, and orbital computed tomography. PBMCs were isolated from about 9.1 ml of fresh peripheral blood by Ficoll-Paque density gradient centrifugation. Trizol reagent was used to extract total RNA, and RNA quality was then checked on an Agilent 2100 Bioanalyzer.

The study at large found these results: Sample size was not statistically predetermined, and investigators were not blinded to group allocation. During validation, the model predicted progression to ophthalmopathy a median of roughly six months ahead of onset, with more than 55% sensitivity and almost 75% specificity. Blood samples also contained most of the expanded thyroid clonotypes (frequency above 0.001), which suggests that blood repertoires may reflect thyroid immune responses. Ophthalmopathy was separated from stable hyperthyroidism by a 13 V-J signature model, with approximately 86% sensitivity and 81% to 82% specificity obtained in cross-validation and 80%/75% obtained in testing.

Amplification of TCR beta CDR3 regions was carried out from RNA transcripts. The first round of RT-PCR for the TCR CDR3 was performed with the HTBI primer set and the Qiagen OneStep RT-PCR kit. A second multiplex PCR round built the libraries, followed by size selection and purification. The libraries were sequenced on an Illumina HiSeq2000 using paired-end 100 bp reads. From the authors' description of their analysis: Raw data were processed with SOAPnuke, discarding reads with adapters, uncalled bases, mean Phred below 15, or no exact constant-primer or identifier match. High-quality paired reads were merged using COPE v1.2.5, and each unique nucleotide sequence was defined as a clonotype. MiTCR v1.1 was used to align clonotypes to the IMGT TRBV, TRBD and TRBJ reference segments. Analysis was restricted to V-J combinations with a frequency above 0.0001, which covered approximately 99% of repertoires. A TCS score was defined as the ratio between F50 (clonal expansion) and ExV (chaos), using BLOSUM62-based TCRdist between CDR3 peptides within each V-J. Welch's t-statistics and random forest reduced 514 V-J features to around 14, which were used in a naive Bayes classifier (R e1071). TCRdb handled the public reads itself, with Q25 trimming in fastp and clone calling in MiXCR, and kept productive beta chains. Under each unique CDR3 protein, matching rows form one entry showing the most common genes and DNA. The V and J calls and clone size are TCRdb's, not the authors'. The sample data list approximately 480,000 distinct CDR3 sequences, and about 20% of these were observed just once. Approximately 26% of the sample is taken by the ten largest.

This clonotype appeared many times. Its antigen is not yet known. No much larger clone exists at a distance of one base, and base qualities are not known. The receptor was derived from a man younger than 35 with Graves' hyperthyroidism. The sample comprised blood. The V gene is TRBV7-9 and the J gene is TRBJ1-3, with 8 bases in between that match TRBD1. The DNA sequence is TGTGCCAGCAGCACCCGACAGGGGTCGGAAAACACCATATATTTT. It specifies CASSTRQGSENTIYF.